The source of this TCR beta chain is a study of blood T cells in healthy people across ages. The CDR3 sequence is 13 residues long. Germline CDR1 LNHNV, CDR2 YYDKDF (reference sequence). The V segment lost 3 bases and the J segment 13 bases; nucleotides outside the gene matches: 11. Then a second PCR, running roughly 7 to 11 cycles, was carried out with a sample-barcoded 5' primer and a J-beta primer mix. TCRdb passed the 5' RACE reads through MiXCR, listing each CDR3 protein once. The data show over a million distinct CDR3 sequences, roughly 45% seen once. This clonotype was picked up a small number of times. What it binds is unknown. Whole-study results and caveats: The lack of PBMC sorting stopped any conclusive naive versus antigen-experienced comparison. There were more naive CD4+ cells and higher diversity in long-lived donors than in aged donors.

Sequencing input: blood. The receptor was isolated from a woman aged 60-75 years in good health. This chain uses TRBV15 with TRBJ1-2; 7 positions match TRBD1. The CDR3 bases are TGTGCCACCAGCAGGGGACAGCTAGAGTCGTTCACCTTC. It translates to CATSRGQLESFTF.